Listed below are T cell receptor beta chains from one sample, sequenced in a study of CD8 T cells in Susac syndrome. TCRdb reanalysed the immunoSEQ multiplex PCR reads using MiXCR and keeps one entry per CDR3 protein. The sample includes fewer than 250,000 distinct CDR3 sequences, approximately 95% of them seen just once. Material: CD4+ T cells from PBMCs. These receptors came from a human donor in good health. Each CDR3 is given with its conserved first and last residue. The D gene is left open where the match is weak. Clone size is shown for a subset of rows, as once, few, many or a class of expanded clone.

once	TRBV6-5	NA	TRBJ1-2	TGTGCCAGCAGACCTACAGGGAGGGGGAACTATGGCTACACCTTC	CASRPTGRGNYGYTF
NA	TRBV12-3/TRBV12-4	NA	TRBJ1-5	TGTGCCAGCAGTTACGGTATCAGCGGGGGCGGGCAGCCCCAGCATTTT	CASSYGISGGGQPQHF
NA	TRBV29-1	NA	TRBJ1-1	TGCAGCGTTCTCCCTGCCTTCACTGAAGCTTTCTTT	CSVLPAFTEAFF
NA	TRBV3-1	NA	TRBJ2-4	TGTGCCAGCAGCCGGTTCCCAGCTATTGGAAACATTCAGTACTTC	CASSRFPAIGNIQYF
NA	TRBV5-1	NA	TRBJ2-7	TGCGCCAGCAGCGGGACTGACCCGGCCTACGAGCAGTACTTC	CASSGTDPAYEQYF
NA	TRBV19	TRBD2	TRBJ2-2	TGTGCCAGTAGTCCCGGACTAGCGGGGTTCCTCGGGGAGCTGTTTTTT	CASSPGLAGFLGELFF
once	TRBV19	NA	TRBJ2-1	TGTGCCAGTAGTATTGGCAGCTCCACCGGGCAGTTCTTC	CASSIGSSTGQFF
NA	TRBV12-3/TRBV12-4	TRBD2	TRBJ2-1	TGTGCCAGCAGTGAGCCGGGACTAGCGGGGGGGAGACACTTCTTC	CASSEPGLAGGRHFF
once	TRBV29-1	TRBD1	TRBJ2-3	TGCAGCGTCGGACAGGGGGGACTTTTT	CSVGQGGLF
NA	TRBV7-8	TRBD2	TRBJ2-7	TGTGCCAGCAGGACTAGCGGGGACTACGAGCAGTACTTC	CASRTSGDYEQYF
NA	TRBV3-1	NA	TRBJ1-2	TGTGCCAGCAGCCAAGATCTAGCAGTGAGCAACTATGGCTACACCTTC	CASSQDLAVSNYGYTF
once	TRBV29-1	TRBD1	TRBJ1-1	TGCAGCGCCGACAGGGGGGCTGAAGCTTTCTTT	CSADRGAEAFF
once	TRBV29-1	TRBD1	TRBJ1-2	TGCAGCGTTGGGTCCGGACAGGGCGTTGGCTATGGCTACACCTTC	CSVGSGQGVGYGYTF
NA	TRBV9	NA	TRBJ2-5	TGTGCCAGCAGCGGCGGAGGGGGTTCAGGTGGATCCCAAGAGACCCAGTACTTC	CASSGGGGSGGSQETQYF
once	TRBV20-1	TRBD1	TRBJ1-5	TGCAGTGCTAGAGTAGTGGACAGGAATCAGCCCCAGCATTTT	CSARVVDRNQPQHF
once	TRBV20-1	TRBD2	TRBJ2-5	TGCAGTGCTAGTAGCGGGGGGATGGAGACCCAGTACTTC	CSASSGGMETQYF
NA	TRBV18	NA	TRBJ1-4	TGTGCCAGCTCAAGTTTGAATGAAAAACTGTTTTTT	CASSSLNEKLFF
NA	TRBV2	NA	TRBJ1-4	TGTGCCAGCAGTGAAGGTCTCGGGATTCTGAATGAAAAACTGTTTTTT	CASSEGLGILNEKLFF
once	TRBV3-1	NA	TRBJ1-1	TGTGCCAGCAGCCCATGGGGGTCGGACACTGAAGCTTTCTTT	CASSPWGSDTEAFF
NA	TRBV29-1	TRBD1	TRBJ2-3	TGCAGCGGCGGGACAGGGGGCACAGATACGCAGTATTTT	CSGGTGGTDTQYF
NA	TRBV3-1	TRBD2	TRBJ2-1	TGTGCCAGCAGCCAAGGGCGGGGGGGGTACAATGAGCAGTTCTTC	CASSQGRGGYNEQFF
NA	TRBV2	NA	TRBJ1-6	TGTGCCAGCAGGGGGGCTTCACCCCTCCACTTT	CASRGASPLHF
NA	TRBV4-1	NA	TRBJ1-1	TGCGCCAGCAGCGAAGCGTCGGCGGTGAACACTGAAGCTTTCTTT	CASSEASAVNTEAFF
NA	TRBV2	NA	TRBJ2-6	TGTGCCAGCAGTGCCCGAGGGGGAAGAACTGGGGCCAACGTCCTGACTTTC	CASSARGGRTGANVLTF
few	TRBV20-1	NA	TRBJ1-6	TGCAGTGCTAGCGCGGGGGAGGATAATTCACCCCTCCACTTT	CSASAGEDNSPLHF
NA	TRBV5-1	NA	TRBJ1-6	TGCGCCAGCAGCTTGGCAGGCGATACAAATTCACCCCTCCACTTT	CASSLAGDTNSPLHF
NA	TRBV15	NA	TRBJ1-2	TGTGCCACCAGCAGGGACTCTTCCACCTATGGCTACACCTTC	CATSRDSSTYGYTF
NA	TRBV19	NA	TRBJ1-5	TGTGCCAGTAGACTAATTAGCAATCAGCCCCAGCATTTT	CASRLISNQPQHF
NA	TRBV20-1	NA	TRBJ2-6	TGCAGTGCCCCCAGTAGCTCTGGGGCCAACGTCCTGACTTTC	CSAPSSSGANVLTF
NA	TRBV7-9	NA	TRBJ2-6	TGTGCCGCAGGGGAGGGCGCCTTCTCTGGGGCCAACGTCCTGACTTTC	CAAGEGAFSGANVLTF
NA	TRBV12-3/TRBV12-4	NA	TRBJ1-3	TGTGCCAGCAGTTCCGCTATTCAGAGGGGTCGACGAAACACCATATATTTT	CASSSAIQRGRRNTIYF
NA	TRBV9	NA	TRBJ1-5	TGTGCCAGCAGCGTAGGCACAGGTCAGCCCCAGCATTTT	CASSVGTGQPQHF
NA	TRBV28	NA	TRBJ2-5	TGTGCCAGCAGTTTCCAGGGGAGGGACGAGACCCAGTACTTC	CASSFQGRDETQYF
NA	TRBV30	NA	TRBJ2-7	TGTGCCTGGAGTGGAGCCCAGGGATCCTACGAGCAGTACTTC	CAWSGAQGSYEQYF
NA	TRBV29-1	TRBD1	TRBJ2-6	TGCAGCGTCGCCGGCCCCGGGACAGACTTATCTGGGGCCAACGTCCTGACTTTC	CSVAGPGTDLSGANVLTF
NA	TRBV20-1	NA	TRBJ2-3	TGCAGTGCAACGGGGGCCACTCGGGCGCAGTATTTT	CSATGATRAQYF